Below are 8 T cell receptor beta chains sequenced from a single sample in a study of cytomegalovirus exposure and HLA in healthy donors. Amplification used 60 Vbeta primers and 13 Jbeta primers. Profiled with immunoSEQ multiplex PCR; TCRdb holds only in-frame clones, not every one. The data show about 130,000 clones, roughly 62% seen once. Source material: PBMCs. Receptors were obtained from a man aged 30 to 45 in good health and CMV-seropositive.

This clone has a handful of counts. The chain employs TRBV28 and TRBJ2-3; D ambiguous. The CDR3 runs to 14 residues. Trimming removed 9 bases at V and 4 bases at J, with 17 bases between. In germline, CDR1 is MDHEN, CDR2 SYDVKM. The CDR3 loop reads CASRDGGVPDTQYF. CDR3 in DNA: TGTGCCAGTCGAGATGGCGGCGTTCCAGATACGCAGTATTTT.

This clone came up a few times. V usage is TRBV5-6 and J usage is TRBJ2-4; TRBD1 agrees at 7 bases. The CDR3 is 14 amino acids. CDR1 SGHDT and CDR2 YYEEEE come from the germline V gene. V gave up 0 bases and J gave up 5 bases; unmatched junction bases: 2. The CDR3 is CASSLGGGQNIQYF. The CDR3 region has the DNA TGTGCCAGCAGCTTGGGAGGGGGCCAAAACATTCAGTACTTC.

The CDR3 DNA sequence: TGCGCCAGCAGCTCGAGTACGGGGGGATACTACAATGAGCAGTTCTTC. It encodes CASSSSTGGYYNEQFF. V gene TRBV5-1 combines with J gene TRBJ2-1; 7 positions match TRBD2. Germline trimming cut 3 bases from V and 3 bases from J; bases unmatched to any gene: 9. Per the germline V gene, CDR1 is SGHRS and CDR2 is YFSETQ. CDR3 length equals 16 residues.

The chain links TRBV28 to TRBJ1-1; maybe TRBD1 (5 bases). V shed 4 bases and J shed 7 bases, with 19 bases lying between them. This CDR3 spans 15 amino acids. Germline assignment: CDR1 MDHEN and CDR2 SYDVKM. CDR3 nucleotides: TGTGCCAGCAGTTCAGCCTTACGGGGAGGGGTTGAAGCTTTCTTT. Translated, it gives CASSSALRGGVEAFF.

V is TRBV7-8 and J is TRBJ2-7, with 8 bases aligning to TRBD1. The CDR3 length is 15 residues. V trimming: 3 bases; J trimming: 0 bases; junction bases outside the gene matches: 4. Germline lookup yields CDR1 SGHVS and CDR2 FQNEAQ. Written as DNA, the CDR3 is TGTGCCAGCAGCTTCGTGGGACAGGCCTCCTACGAGCAGTACTTC. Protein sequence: CASSFVGQASYEQYF. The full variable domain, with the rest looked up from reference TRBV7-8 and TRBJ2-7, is GAGVSQSPRYKVAKRGQDVALRCDPISGHVSLFWYQQALGQGPEFLTYFQNEAQLDKSGLPSDRFFAERPEGSVSTLKIQRTQQEDSAVYLCASSFVGQASYEQYFGPGTRLTVT.

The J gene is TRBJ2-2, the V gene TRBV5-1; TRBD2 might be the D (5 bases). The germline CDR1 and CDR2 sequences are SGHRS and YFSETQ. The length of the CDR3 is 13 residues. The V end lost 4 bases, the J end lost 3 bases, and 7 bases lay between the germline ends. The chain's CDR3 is CASSGEYTGELFF. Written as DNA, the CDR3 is TGCGCCAGCAGCGGGGAGTACACCGGGGAGCTGTTTTTT. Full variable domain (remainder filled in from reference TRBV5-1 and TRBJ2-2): KAGVTQTPRYLIKTRGQQVTLSCSPISGHRSVSWYQQTPGQGLQFLFEYFSETQRNKGNFPGRFSGRQFSNSRSEMNVSTLELGDSALYLCASSGEYTGELFFGEGSRLTVL.

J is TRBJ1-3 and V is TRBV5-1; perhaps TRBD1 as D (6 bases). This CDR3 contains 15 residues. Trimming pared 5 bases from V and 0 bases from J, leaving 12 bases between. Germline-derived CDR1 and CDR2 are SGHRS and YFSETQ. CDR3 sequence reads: CASSGGQFSGNTIYF. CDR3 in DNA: TGCGCCAGCAGTGGGGGCCAGTTCTCTGGAAACACCATATATTTT.

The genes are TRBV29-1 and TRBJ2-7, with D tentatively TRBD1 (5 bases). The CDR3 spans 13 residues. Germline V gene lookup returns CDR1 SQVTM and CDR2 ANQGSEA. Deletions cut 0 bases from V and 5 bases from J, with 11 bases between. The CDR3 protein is CSVEDSRAHEQYF. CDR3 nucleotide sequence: TGCAGCGTTGAAGATTCCAGGGCCCACGAGCAGTACTTC.